This T cell receptor beta chain was documented in a study of T-cell reconstitution after alpha-beta-depleted transplantation in children. It was with unique molecular identifiers that the TCRbeta library was prepared. Via MiXCR, TCRdb re-called the PCR reads, giving one row per CDR3 protein. The repertoire holds around 340,000 distinct CDR3 sequences, roughly 13% seen once, with approximately 4.2% in the top ten. The CDR3 runs 14 residues. CDR1 is SGHTA, CDR2 FQGNSA, per germline. Trimming removed 3 bases at V and 8 bases at J, with 14 bases between. The receptor comes from a human donor who donated a stem cell graft to a child with Fanconi anemia. The chain is built from TRBV7-2 and TRBJ1-3; weak D call: TRBD1 (5 bases). The material was PBMCs, obtained from the stem cell graft. CDR3 in amino acids: CASSFPGNRDTIYF. CDR3 bases: TGTGCCAGCAGCTTCCCAGGGAATCGAGACACCATATATTTT.